Sequencing of this T cell receptor beta chain was carried out in a study of T cells after yellow fever vaccination (dated by TCRdb to 2018 to 2020). Regarding the research as a whole: Libraries from fractions with low cell numbers were prepared with the SMART-Seq v4 Ultra Low Input RNA kit. To track T-cell clones before and after primary and booster YFV17D yellow fever vaccination, bulk TCR alpha and beta repertoires were sequenced longitudinally. Two healthy male donors, one aged 18 to 29 and one aged 30 to 39 years, were included in the cohort. Bulk PBMC replicates and cell subsets were isolated from blood drawn at multiple timepoints before and after both primary and secondary immunization.

Synthesis of TCR cDNA relied on 5'RACE template switching, a step that introduced a universal primer site along with unique molecular identifiers. cDNA synthesis was primed from both the TCR alpha and TCR beta constant segments. Library amplification involved two PCR steps, and the second step added sample barcodes and sequencing adapters. Libraries were sequenced on Illumina HiSeq 2500 (2x100 bp) or NovaSeq (2x150 bp). The paper's data handling went like this. Demultiplexing of reads and collapsing into UMI consensus sequences were performed with MIGEC, and V(D)J alignment was carried out with MiXCR. Vaccine-responding clonotypes were identified with edgeR using replicate PBMC samples, with FDR below 0.01 and a log2 fold change above 5 up to day 15 being required. Each bulk clonotype received a CD4 or CD8 identity based on whether the sequenced CD4 or CD8 repertoire contained that clonotype at higher abundance. TCRdb reworked the public reads: Q25 trimming with fastp, MiXCR clone assembly, productive beta chains retained. Every CDR3 protein is listed once, alongside the most common genes and DNA of its rows. The V and J calls, along with clone size, are taken from TCRdb and not from the paper's own processing. For this sample there are around 530,000 distinct CDR3 sequences; about a sixth appear just once. The ten largest clones take up 17% of the sample.

The treatment or condition label, read with the paper, signifies: live attenuated yellow fever vaccine strain. Two biological replicates of bulk PBMCs were collected at each blood-draw timepoint. PBMCs were isolated from peripheral blood using a standard Ficoll-Paque protocol. TriZol was used to extract RNA from bulk PBMCs, from CD4 and CD8 fractions, and from dextramer-positive and dextramer-negative fractions. What the work shows at the level of the full study, not this receptor alone: Only a couple of donors were included in the study, so the extent to which the findings can be generalized is limited. After the booster, most of the clones that had expanded following primary vaccination were detected again (roughly 97% of CD4 and around nine tenths of CD8), which suggests that memory was broadly maintained. A small fraction of clonotypes showed up in both the CD4 and CD8 compartments, probably as a result of convergent recombination. Compared with the primary T-cell response, the secondary T-cell response was faster but weaker, reaching its peak on day 5 rather than on day 15. Computational filtering was needed because FACS-sorted repertoires could contain abundant contaminating clonotypes from the bulk population.

For this clonotype: Its antigen has not been determined. No much larger clone exists at a distance of one base, and base qualities are not known.

V is clipped by 3 bases and J by 2 bases, and the sequence between their germline boundaries is 11 bases long. The CDR3 contains 15 residues, cysteine and phenylalanine counted. The kept DNA is CDR3 alone, 45 bases in frame from the first base. According to the germline V gene (reference sequence), CDR1 reads MNHEY and CDR2 reads SMNVEV. This sample comprised PBMCs, obtained more than 4 days after the first yellow fever vaccination. The receptor chain draws on TRBV27 and TRBJ2-1; the D region may be TRBD1 or TRBD2, each matching 5 bases equally. The clonotype originates from a man between 18 and 29 years old who received the YFV17D yellow fever vaccine. For the CDR3, the sequence is CASSFRDGPYNEQFF. Here is the DNA: TGTGCCAGCAGTTTCCGGGACGGACCCTACAATGAGCAGTTCTTC.